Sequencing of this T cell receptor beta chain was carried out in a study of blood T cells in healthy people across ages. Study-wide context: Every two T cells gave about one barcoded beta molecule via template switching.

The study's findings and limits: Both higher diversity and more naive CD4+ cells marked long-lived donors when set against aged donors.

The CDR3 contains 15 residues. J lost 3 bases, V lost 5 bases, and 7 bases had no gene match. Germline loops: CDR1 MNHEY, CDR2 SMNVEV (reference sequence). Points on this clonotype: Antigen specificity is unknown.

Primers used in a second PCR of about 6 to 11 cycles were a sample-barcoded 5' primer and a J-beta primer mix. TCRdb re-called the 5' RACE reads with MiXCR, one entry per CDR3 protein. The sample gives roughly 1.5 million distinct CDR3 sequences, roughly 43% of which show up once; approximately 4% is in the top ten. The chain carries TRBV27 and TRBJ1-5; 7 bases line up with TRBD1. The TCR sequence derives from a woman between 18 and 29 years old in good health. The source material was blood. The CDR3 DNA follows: TGTGCCAGCAGTCCCCGGGACAGCATCAATCAGCCCCAGCATTTT. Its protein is CASSPRDSINQPQHF.